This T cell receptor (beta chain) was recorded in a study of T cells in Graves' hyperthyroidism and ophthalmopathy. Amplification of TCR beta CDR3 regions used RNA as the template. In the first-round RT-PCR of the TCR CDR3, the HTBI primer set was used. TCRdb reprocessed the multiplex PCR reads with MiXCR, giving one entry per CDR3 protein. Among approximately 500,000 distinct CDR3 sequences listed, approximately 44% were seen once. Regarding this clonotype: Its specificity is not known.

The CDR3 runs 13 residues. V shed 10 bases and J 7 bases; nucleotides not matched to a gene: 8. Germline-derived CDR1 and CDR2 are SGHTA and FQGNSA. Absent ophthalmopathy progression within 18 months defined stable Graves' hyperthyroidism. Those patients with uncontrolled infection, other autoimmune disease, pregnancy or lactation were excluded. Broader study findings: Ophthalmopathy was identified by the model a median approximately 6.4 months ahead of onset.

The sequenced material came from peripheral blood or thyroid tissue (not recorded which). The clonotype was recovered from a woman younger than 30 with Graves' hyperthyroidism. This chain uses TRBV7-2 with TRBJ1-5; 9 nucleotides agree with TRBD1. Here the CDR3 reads CATADRGVQPQHF. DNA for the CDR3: TGTGCCACCGCGGACAGGGGTGTCCAGCCCCAGCATTTT. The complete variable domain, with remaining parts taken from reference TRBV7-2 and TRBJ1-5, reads GAGVSQSPSNKVTEKGKDVELRCDPISGHTALYWYRQSLGQGLEFLIYFQGNSAPDKSGLPSDRFSAERTGGSVSTLTIQRTQQEDSAVYLCATADRGVQPQHFGDGTRLSIL.